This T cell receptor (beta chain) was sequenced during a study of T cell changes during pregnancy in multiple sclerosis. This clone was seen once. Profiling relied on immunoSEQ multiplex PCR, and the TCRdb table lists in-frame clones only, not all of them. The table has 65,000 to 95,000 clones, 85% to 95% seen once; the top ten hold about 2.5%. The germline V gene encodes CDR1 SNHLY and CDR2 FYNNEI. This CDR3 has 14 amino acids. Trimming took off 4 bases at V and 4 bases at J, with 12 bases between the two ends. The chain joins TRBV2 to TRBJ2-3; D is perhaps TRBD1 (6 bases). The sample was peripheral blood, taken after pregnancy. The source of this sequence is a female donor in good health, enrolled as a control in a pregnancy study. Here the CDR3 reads CASSVASGADTQYF. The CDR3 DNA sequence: TGTGCCAGCAGTGTCGCATCAGGGGCAGATACGCAGTATTTT.